This entry concerns a single T cell receptor (beta chain). TCRdb re-analysed the 5' RACE reads in MiXCR, keeping a single row per CDR3 protein. This sample carries about 57,000 distinct CDR3 sequences, roughly 28% of them seen once, and the ten largest clones take roughly 2.2%. The ends lost 5 bases at V and 4 bases at J; junction bases unmatched: 4. CDR1 LNHNV and CDR2 YYDKDF come from the germline V gene (reference sequence). This CDR3 is built from 14 residues. Cells sorted as Tregs were CD4+, CD25+ and CD127-/low. This TCR was recovered from a female donor with breast cancer. V is TRBV15 and J is TRBJ2-2; 7 positions match TRBD1. What was sequenced was tumor-infiltrating Tregs sorted from the breast tumor. The CDR3 region has the DNA TGTGCCACCAGCTCACAGGGGTTCACCGGGGAGCTGTTTTTT. Translating gives CATSSQGFTGELFF. The complete variable domain, with remaining parts taken from reference TRBV15 and TRBJ2-2, reads DAMVIQNPRYQVTQFGKPVTLSCSQTLNHNVMYWYQQKSSQAPKLLFHYYDKDFNNEADTPDNFQSRRPNTSFCFLDIRSPGLGDTAMYLCATSSQGFTGELFFGEGSRLTVL.